Here is one T cell receptor beta chain with its context. MiXCR, run by TCRdb on the 5' RACE reads, gives a single entry per CDR3 protein. The sample yields 200,000 to 250,000 distinct CDR3 sequences, 5.5% to 7.5% seen once. This sample is drawn from a study of identical twins. The CDR3 totals 14 residues. The same data also went into a second study, on T cells expressing NK-cell markers.

Source material: CD8+ T cells sorted from blood. This sequence was found in a woman younger than 35 in good health. The genes are TRBV21-1 and TRBJ1-5. TRBV21-1 is annotated as a pseudogene. CDR3 sequence: CASSKVDGGQPQHF. CDR3 nucleotides: TGTGCCAGCAGCAAAGTAGACGGCGGACAGCCCCAGCATTTT.